The sample holds a few counts of the clone carrying this TCR beta chain. The sample originates from a study of control samples from healthy donors and cancer patients. Using immunoSEQ multiplex PCR, the repertoire was profiled, and TCRdb retains in-frame clones only, with some absent. Of over 100,000 clones in the sample, about nine tenths were seen once. From germline, CDR1 is SNHLY and CDR2 FYNNEI. The length of the CDR3 is 12 residues. The V and J ends lost 3 bases and 8 bases respectively, with 5 bases between them. This receptor was obtained from a middle-aged man in good health. Sample: blood. V and J are TRBV2 and TRBJ1-6, with D hard to call. The CDR3 DNA is TGTGCCAGCAGTGAGCCCTATTCACCCCTCCACTTT. As protein: CASSEPYSPLHF.